This passage covers 6 T cell receptor beta chains from one sample sequenced in a study of cytomegalovirus exposure and HLA in healthy donors. PCR amplification relied on 60 Vbeta primers (plus 13 Jbeta primers). TCRdb's table, derived via immunoSEQ multiplex PCR, lists solely in-frame clones and lacks some. Of fewer than 110,000 clones in the sample, around 72% were seen once. Sequencing used PBMCs. These receptors were collected from a middle-aged woman in good health and CMV-seropositive.

This chain joins TRBV30 and TRBJ1-1; maybe TRBD1 (6 bases). Germline V gene lookup returns CDR1 GTSNPN and CDR2 SVGIG (reference sequence). This CDR3 comprises 13 residues. V dropped 5 bases and J dropped 2 bases, with 12 bases sitting between them. The CDR3 region is CAWYRVRNTEAFF. CDR3 in DNA: TGTGCCTGGTACAGGGTCCGAAACACTGAAGCTTTCTTT.

The rearrangement uses TRBV6-1 and TRBJ2-1; TRBD2 aligns across 10 bases. CDR1 is MNHNS and CDR2 is SASEGT in the germline V gene. The CDR3 contains 16 residues. V lost 1 base and J lost 7; bases outside the gene matches: 7. CDR3 loop: CASSEGLAGLGNEQFF. Written as DNA, the CDR3 is TGTGCCAGCAGTGAAGGACTAGCGGGTCTTGGGAATGAGCAGTTCTTC.

V usage is TRBV4-1 and J usage is TRBJ1-5; no clear D gene. The germline gives CDR1 MGHRA, CDR2 YSYEKL. Trimming stripped 1 base from V and 3 bases from J, with 4 bases between. The CDR3 is made up of 13 amino acids. The CDR3 DNA sequence: TGCGCCAGCAGCCAAGGGGCCAATCAGCCCCAGCATTTT. Amino acid sequence: CASSQGANQPQHF.

This clone was picked up a small number of times. The chain employs TRBV6-6 and TRBJ2-1; perhaps TRBD1 as D (6 bases). Germline CDR1 is MNHNY and CDR2 is SVGAGI (reference sequence). V dropped 8 bases and J dropped 6 bases, with 11 bases sitting between them. The CDR3 sequence is 12 residues long. The DNA of the CDR3 is TGTGCCAGCGGGACAATGGGCAATGAGCAGTTCTTC. This encodes CASGTMGNEQFF.

This clone was seen a handful of times. V is TRBV6-4 and J is TRBJ2-1, with 10 bases aligning to TRBD2. V lost 4 bases, J lost 4 bases, and 4 bases stayed unmatched. This CDR3 is built from 15 residues. Looked up from germline, CDR1 is MRHNA and CDR2 is SNTAGT. The CDR3 region has the DNA TGTGCCAGCAGTGGGCTAGCGGGGGCTTACAATGAGCAGTTCTTC. Translated: CASSGLAGAYNEQFF.

The chain couples TRBV5-4 to TRBJ2-3, with TRBD2 matching over 15 bases. The CDR3 spans 18 residues. V gave up 4 bases and J gave up 0 bases; unmatched junction bases: 6. Germline CDR1 is SGHNT and CDR2 is YYREEE (reference sequence). The CDR3 region has the DNA TGTGCCAGCAGCCCGCCGGGACTAGCGGGGGGCAGCACAGATACGCAGTATTTT. Amino acid sequence: CASSPPGLAGGSTDTQYF.